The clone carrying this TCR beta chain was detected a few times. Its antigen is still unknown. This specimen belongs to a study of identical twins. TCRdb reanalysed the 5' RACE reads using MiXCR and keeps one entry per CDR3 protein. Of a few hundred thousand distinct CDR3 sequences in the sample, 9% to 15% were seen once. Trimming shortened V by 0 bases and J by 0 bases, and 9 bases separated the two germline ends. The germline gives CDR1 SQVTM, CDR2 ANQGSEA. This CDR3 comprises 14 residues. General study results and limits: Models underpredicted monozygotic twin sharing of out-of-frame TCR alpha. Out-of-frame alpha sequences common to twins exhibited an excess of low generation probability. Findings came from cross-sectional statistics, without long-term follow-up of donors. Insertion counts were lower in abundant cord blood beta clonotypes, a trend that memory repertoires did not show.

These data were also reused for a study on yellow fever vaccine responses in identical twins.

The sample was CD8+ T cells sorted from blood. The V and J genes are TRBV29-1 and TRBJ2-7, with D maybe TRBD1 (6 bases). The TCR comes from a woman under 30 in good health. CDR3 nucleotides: TGCAGCGTTGAAGAGCGGACAGCCTCCTACGAGCAGTACTTC. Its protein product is CSVEERTASYEQYF.